This T cell receptor (beta chain) came from a study of long-term antiretroviral therapy in people with HIV. Samples were assayed with immunoSEQ v3.0 at survey level. Repertoires were generated with immunoSEQ multiplex PCR, while TCRdb's copy carries only in-frame clones and drops some. There are around 25,000 clones in the sample; 80% to 90% occur only once, and 4% to 5.5% lies in the top ten. The study drew at least one pre-ART and at least two post-ART PBMC samples from every donor. Turning to this clone: What it recognizes is unknown.

Study-level findings and limits: Clones that had undergone expansion before ART dominated the repertoire at all time points.

The CDR3 totals 15 residues. The germline CDR1 and CDR2 sequences are MGHDK and SYGVNS. The V gene lost 1 base and the J gene lost 2 bases, with 9 bases spanning the gap. The rearrangement uses TRBV25-1 and TRBJ1-5; D remains unclear. Here the sequenced sample was unsorted PBMCs, taken 3 years after starting antiretroviral therapy. The TCR comes from a man aged 18-30 years with HIV. The CDR3 nucleotides are TGTGCCAGCAGTGAATCTAGGGTCGGCAATCAGCCCCAGCATTTT. Amino acid sequence: CASSESRVGNQPQHF.